This T cell receptor (beta chain) was found in a study of radiotherapy plus CTLA-4 blockade in lung cancer. Study at large: Among patients, about 20% showed objective responses, and roughly 31% had disease control.

TCRdb keeps only in-frame clones here, not all; method: immunoSEQ multiplex PCR. The table has 130,000 or so clones, 75% to 90% seen once. Study-wide results and limits: Clones of tumor-derived TCRs expanded in blood after radiotherapy plus ipilimumab. Interferon-beta and early blood T cell clone dynamics reportedly predicted response best.

Regarding this clone: The antigen is unknown.

Alongside CTLA-4 blockade with ipilimumab, patients with chemo-refractory metastatic non-small-cell lung cancer received focal radiation. V lost 4 bases to trimming and J lost 0 bases, with 16 bases between them. In germline, CDR1 is SGHDT, CDR2 YYEEEE. The CDR3 has 16 residues. The rearrangement uses TRBV5-6 and TRBJ1-1, with D perhaps TRBD1 (5 bases). The sequence derives from a human donor with non-small cell lung cancer that progressed on radiotherapy plus ipilimumab. This sample comprised peripheral blood, obtained from a patient treated with radiotherapy plus ipilimumab. The CDR3 nucleotides are TGTGCCAGCAGCGGAGGGTTTCGGGGGTTGAACACTGAAGCTTTCTTT. It specifies CASSGGFRGLNTEAFF.